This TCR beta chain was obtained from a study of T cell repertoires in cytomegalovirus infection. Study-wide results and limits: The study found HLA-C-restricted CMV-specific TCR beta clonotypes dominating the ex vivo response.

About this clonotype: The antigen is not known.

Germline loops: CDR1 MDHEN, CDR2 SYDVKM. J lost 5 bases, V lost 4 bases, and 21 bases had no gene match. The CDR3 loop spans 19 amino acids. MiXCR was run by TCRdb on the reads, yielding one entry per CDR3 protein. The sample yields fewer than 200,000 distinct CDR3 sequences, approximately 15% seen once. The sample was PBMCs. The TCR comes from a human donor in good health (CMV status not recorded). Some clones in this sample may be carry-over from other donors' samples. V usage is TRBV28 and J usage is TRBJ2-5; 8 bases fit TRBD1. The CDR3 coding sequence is TGTGCCAGCAGTTATGGGGCCGCAGGGGGCCTGTCGCCGTTCGAGACCCAGTACTTC. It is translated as CASSYGAAGGLSPFETQYF.